Listed below are T cell receptor beta chains from one sample, sequenced in a study of T cell repertoires in cytomegalovirus infection. TCRdb analysed the reads with MiXCR anew, one entry per CDR3 protein. Of 400,000 to 600,000 distinct CDR3 sequences listed, under 55% are singletons. Their specific antigens are unknown. Specimen: cultured PBMCs, collected from culture after CMV antigen stimulation. All receptors come from a human donor in good health (CMV status not recorded). Some clones in this sample may be carry-over from other donors' samples. The CDR3 runs from the conserved cysteine through the conserved F or W. D genes are given only for firm matches. Some rows have no size entry. The others give once, few or many, or a class for an expanded clone.

>TRBJ2-6|TRBV18|few|NA
CASSPDAPSGANVLTF
TGTGCCAGCTCACCAGACGCTCCCTCTGGGGCCAACGTCCTGACTTTC
>TRBJ2-1|TRBV12-3/TRBV12-4|NA|TRBD2
CASTAGGRGEQFF
TGTGCCAGCACCGCTGGCGGGAGGGGTGAGCAGTTCTTC
>TRBJ2-7|TRBV12-3/TRBV12-4|NA|TRBD1
CASSPIGDRSYEQYF
TGTGCCAGCAGTCCGATAGGGGACAGGAGCTACGAGCAGTACTTC
>TRBJ1-3|TRBV28|NA|TRBD1
CASRLDRAGNTIYF
TGTGCCAGCAGACTCGACAGGGCGGGAAACACCATATATTTT
>TRBJ1-2|TRBV28|NA|NA
CASRPSLGQHYGYTF
TGTGCCAGCAGACCTAGCCTCGGACAGCACTATGGCTACACCTTC
>TRBJ2-2|TRBV7-2|NA|NA
CASSFSAQTGELFF
TGTGCCAGCAGCTTCTCAGCTCAAACCGGGGAGCTGTTTTTT
>TRBJ2-3|TRBV5-1|NA|NA
CANTPIRQYF
TGCGCCAACACCCCTATCCGGCAGTATTTT
>TRBJ2-2|TRBV7-2|NA|NA
CASSLLSGNTGELFF
TGTGCCAGCAGCTTATTGTCGGGAAACACCGGGGAGCTGTTTTTT
>TRBJ1-2|TRBV7-2|NA|NA
CASSPAGVNYGYTF
TGTGCCAGCAGCCCCGCGGGGGTTAACTATGGCTACACCTTC
>TRBJ1-1|TRBV11-2|NA|NA
CASSLARHEAFF
TGTGCCAGCAGCTTAGCTCGGCATGAAGCTTTCTTT
>TRBJ1-5|TRBV7-2|NA|NA
CASSAKSGQPNQPQHF
TGTGCCAGCAGTGCAAAGTCCGGACAGCCAAATCAGCCCCAGCATTTT
>TRBJ1-4|TRBV5-1|many|NA
CASSLGRKGNEKLFF
TGCGCCAGCAGCTTGGGCAGGAAAGGAAATGAAAAACTGTTTTTT
>TRBJ2-7|TRBV28|NA|TRBD1
CASRDRVSYEQYF
TGTGCCAGCAGGGACAGGGTCTCCTACGAGCAGTACTTC
>TRBJ1-4|TRBV12-3/TRBV12-4|NA|NA
CASRDGGWGEKLFF
TGTGCCAGCAGGGACGGGGGTTGGGGTGAAAAACTGTTTTTT
>TRBJ1-3|TRBV7-2|NA|NA
CASSLGTLNSGNTIYF
TGTGCCAGCAGCTTAGGAACGCTAAACTCTGGAAACACCATATATTTT
>TRBJ1-1|TRBV7-9|few|NA
CASRLPPLNTEAFF
TGTGCCAGCAGACTCCCGCCCCTGAACACTGAAGCTTTCTTT
>TRBJ2-2|TRBV4-3|NA|NA
CASSQDWRGAGTGELFF
TGCGCCAGCAGCCAAGACTGGAGGGGCGCAGGCACCGGGGAGCTGTTTTTT
>TRBJ2-1|TRBV7-2|NA|TRBD1
CASEGQGTYNEQFF
TGTGCCAGCGAGGGACAGGGTACGTACAATGAGCAGTTCTTC
>TRBJ1-5|TRBV7-2|few|NA
CASSLRAPTMGFRSQHF
TGTGCCAGCAGCTTAAGGGCCCCAACGATGGGGTTTCGGTCCCAGCATTTT
>TRBJ2-3|TRBV27|NA|TRBD1
CASRLWAGDRATDTQYF
TGTGCCAGCAGACTTTGGGCGGGGGACAGGGCAACAGATACGCAGTATTTT
>TRBJ1-1|TRBV6-5|NA|TRBD1
CASSYPGQGGEAFF
TGTGCCAGCAGTTACCCGGGACAGGGGGGGGAAGCTTTCTTT
>TRBJ1-1|TRBV7-2|many|NA
CASSLMAGGNTEAFF
TGTGCCAGCAGCTTAATGGCGGGAGGGAACACTGAAGCTTTCTTT
>TRBJ1-1|TRBV7-9|few|NA
CASSLTQTNTEAFF
TGTGCCAGCAGCTTAACACAGACAAACACTGAAGCTTTCTTT
>TRBJ1-2|TRBV12-3/TRBV12-4|NA|NA
CASSLKAGRGGYTF
TGTGCCAGCAGTTTAAAGGCGGGACGCGGTGGCTACACCTTC
>TRBJ2-7|TRBV6-5|NA|NA
CASSRGSVTTYEQYF
TGTGCCAGCAGTCGCGGATCAGTCACCACCTACGAGCAGTACTTC
>TRBJ2-1|TRBV10-3|few|TRBD2
CAISKFEPGLAGAQPKGEQFF
TGTGCCATCAGTAAGTTTGAACCGGGACTAGCGGGGGCCCAGCCGAAGGGTGAGCAGTTCTTC
>TRBJ1-4|TRBV28|few|NA
CASSLDPLNEKLFF
TGTGCCAGCAGTTTGGATCCCTTGAATGAAAAACTGTTTTTT
>TRBJ2-1|TRBV7-2|NA|TRBD2
CASRGGLAGGNEQFF
TGTGCCAGCAGGGGGGGACTAGCGGGAGGTAATGAGCAGTTCTTC
>TRBJ2-3|TRBV4-1|NA|TRBD2
CASSQAPSGSTDTQYF
TGCGCCAGCAGCCAAGCGCCTAGCGGGAGCACAGATACGCAGTATTTT
>TRBJ2-7|TRBV12-3/TRBV12-4|NA|TRBD1
CASRAGTGGTGEQYF
TGTGCCAGCAGGGCCGGGACAGGGGGAACAGGGGAGCAGTACTTC
>TRBJ1-1|TRBV7-8|few|NA
CASSLGLDTEAFF
TGTGCCAGCAGCTTAGGTCTGGACACTGAAGCTTTCTTT
>TRBJ2-2|TRBV7-6|NA|TRBD1
CASSPFPGQDANTGELFF
TGTGCCAGCAGCCCATTCCCGGGACAGGACGCGAACACCGGGGAGCTGTTTTTT
>TRBJ2-4|TRBV7-2|NA|NA
CASSLMAGVNIQYF
TGTGCCAGCAGCTTAATGGCGGGTGTAAACATTCAGTACTTC
>TRBJ1-3|TRBV7-2|NA|NA
CASSPQSRSGNTIYF
TGTGCCAGCAGCCCCCAAAGCCGCTCTGGAAACACCATATATTTT
>TRBJ1-4|TRBV19|NA|NA
CASTAGGEKLFF
TGTGCCAGTACGGCCGGGGGTGAAAAACTGTTTTTT
>TRBJ2-1|TRBV7-2|NA|TRBD2
CASGLAVNEQFF
TGTGCCAGCGGACTAGCGGTCAATGAGCAGTTCTTC
>TRBJ2-2|TRBV5-4|NA|TRBD2
CASSTWTSGRVTGELFF
TGTGCCAGCAGCACCTGGACTAGCGGGAGGGTTACCGGGGAGCTGTTTTTT
>TRBJ2-3|TRBV25-1|few|TRBD2
CASSAGTSVLGGTQYF
TGTGCCAGCAGCGCCGGGACTAGCGTCCTAGGGGGAACGCAGTATTTT
>TRBJ2-5|TRBV11-1|NA|TRBD2
CASSLGLPNQETQYF
TGTGCCAGCAGCCTGGGACTACCCAACCAAGAGACCCAGTACTTC
>TRBJ2-1|TRBV4-2|NA|TRBD2
CATRTERGGSEQFF
TGTGCCACCCGGACTGAGCGGGGGGGCAGTGAGCAGTTCTTC
>TRBJ1-5|TRBV19|few|NA
CASSIFDGRNQPQHF
TGTGCCAGTAGTATCTTCGACGGCCGCAATCAGCCCCAGCATTTT
>TRBJ1-1|TRBV4-1|NA|NA
CASSQDQVRPLGTEAFF
TGCGCCAGCAGCCAAGACCAGGTTAGACCATTAGGCACTGAAGCTTTCTTT
>TRBJ2-5|TRBV7-2|NA|TRBD2
CASSFWGAGEEETQYF
TGTGCCAGCAGCTTCTGGGGCGCGGGAGAGGAGGAGACCCAGTACTTC
>TRBJ1-1|TRBV20-1|NA|TRBD1
CSARTGAGGLEAFF
TGCAGTGCCCGGACAGGGGCGGGGGGACTTGAAGCTTTCTTT